This T cell receptor beta chain was sequenced in a study of blood T cell repertoires in COVID-19 (dated by TCRdb to 2018 to 2020). At the level of the whole study: Samples covering the acute and convalescent phases of COVID-19 were provided by collaborators in the United States, Italy and Spain. The samples were drawn from the first 160 participants of the ongoing ImmuneRACE study and from 1,254 subjects provided by 6 global collaborators. A de-identified subject ID, COVID-19 status, age in years and sex were almost always included in the sample metadata. Deeply sampled blood TCRbeta repertoires from subjects exposed to, actively infected with, or recovered from COVID-19 were included in the dataset. The repertoires were released in a freely available public database meant as a resource for research on the immune response to SARS-CoV-2. The prospective study material was composed of cDNA or gDNA derived from T cells, B-cell-depleted T cells, or PBMCs. Where HLA class I and class II types were available, the types were taken from metadata supplied by the sample provider, not from assay-based typing.

The immunoSEQ Assay, a bias-controlled multiplex PCR, was used to amplify TCRbeta CDR3 regions from genomic DNA. Under the source paper's analysis protocol: Nucleated cell counts per sample were estimated from amplification of reference gene primers within the assay. To quantify the absolute abundance of each unique TCRbeta CDR3 rearrangement, sequence reads were collapsed and filtered. For each sample, productive Simpson clonality was calculated as the square root of Simpson's diversity index over productive rearrangements. The immuneACCESS repertoire file appears here via TCRdb, limited to in-frame rearrangements. These files lack a portion of the clones; in checked studies, under half of the deficit traces to unresolved V genes, and the cause of the others is not known. V and J calls and clone size are as listed in that table; D and trimming were resolved from the DNA. This sample holds more than 95,000 clones; around 86% were observed only once. The top ten constitute around 27% of the sample.

Points on this clone: The antigen it binds to is not known. No base quality information exists; no much larger clone differs at one position.

The CDR1 and CDR2 encoded by the germline V gene are MDHEN and SYDVKM. V and J are trimmed by 2 bases and 5 bases, and the gene matches miss 6 bases of the junction. Its CDR3 holds 15 amino acids, cysteine through phenylalanine. Only CDR3 DNA is held: 45 bases, read in frame from base 1. The collaborating institutions used their own protocols to collect whole blood in K2EDTA tubes. For TCRbeta analysis, collaborator samples were shipped as frozen whole blood, as isolated PBMCs, or as DNA extracted from either sample type. What the study reported, not specific to this receptor: The quantity of clinical and demographic metadata differed by source and by participant and was supplied without curation.

The chain is assembled from TRBV28 and TRBJ1-2; 9 junctional bases match TRBD1. This receptor was obtained from a woman of 80 years or more with acute or convalescent COVID-19. The sample was peripheral blood. The DNA is TGTGCCAGCAGTTTAAACGGACAGGGGAGATATGGCTACACCTTC. Translated, it reads CASSLNGQGRYGYTF.